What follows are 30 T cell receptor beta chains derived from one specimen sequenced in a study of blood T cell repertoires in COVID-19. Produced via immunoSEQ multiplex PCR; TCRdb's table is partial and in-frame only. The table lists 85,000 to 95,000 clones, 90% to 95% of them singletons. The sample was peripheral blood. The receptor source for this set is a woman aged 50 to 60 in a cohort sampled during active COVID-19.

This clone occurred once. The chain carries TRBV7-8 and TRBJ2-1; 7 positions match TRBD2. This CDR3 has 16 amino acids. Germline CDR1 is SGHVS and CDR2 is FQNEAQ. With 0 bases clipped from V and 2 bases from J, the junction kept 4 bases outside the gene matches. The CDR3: CASSLAGGGPYNEQFF. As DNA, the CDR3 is TGTGCCAGCAGCTTAGCGGGGGGAGGGCCCTACAATGAGCAGTTCTTC.

CDR3 sequence: CASSILDRVNQPQHF. The CDR3 nucleotides read TGTGCCAGTAGTATCTTAGACAGGGTCAATCAGCCCCAGCATTTT. This sequence joins TRBV19 and TRBJ1-5; 7 bases are a match to TRBD1. Germline values: CDR1 LNHDA, CDR2 SQIVND (reference sequence). The CDR3 sequence is 15 residues long. V dropped 3 bases and J dropped 3; count of bases not matched to a gene: 5.

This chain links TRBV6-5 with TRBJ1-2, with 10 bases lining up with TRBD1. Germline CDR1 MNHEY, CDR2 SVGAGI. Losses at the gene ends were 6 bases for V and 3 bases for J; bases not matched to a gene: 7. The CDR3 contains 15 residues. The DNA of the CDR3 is TGTGCCAGCAGACCTGACAGGGGGCGCGACTATGGCTACACCTTC. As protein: CASRPDRGRDYGYTF.

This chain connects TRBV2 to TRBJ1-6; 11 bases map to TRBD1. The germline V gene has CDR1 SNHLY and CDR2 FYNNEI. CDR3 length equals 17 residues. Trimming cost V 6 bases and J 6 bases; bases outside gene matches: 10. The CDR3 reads CASRADRGPQGNSPLHF. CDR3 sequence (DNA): TGTGCCAGCAGGGCGGACAGGGGGCCCCAGGGTAATTCACCCCTCCACTTT.

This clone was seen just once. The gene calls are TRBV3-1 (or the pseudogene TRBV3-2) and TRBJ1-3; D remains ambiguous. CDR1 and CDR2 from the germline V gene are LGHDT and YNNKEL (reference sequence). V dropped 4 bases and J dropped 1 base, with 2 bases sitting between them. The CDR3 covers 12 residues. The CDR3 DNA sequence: TGTGCCAGCAGCCTATCTGGAAACACCATATATTTT. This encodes CASSLSGNTIYF.

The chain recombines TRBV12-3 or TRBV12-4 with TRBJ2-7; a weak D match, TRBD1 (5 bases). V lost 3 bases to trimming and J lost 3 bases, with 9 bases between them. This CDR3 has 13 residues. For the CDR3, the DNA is TGTGCCAGCAGTTTCGGACAAATCTACGAGCAGTACTTC. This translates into CASSFGQIYEQYF.

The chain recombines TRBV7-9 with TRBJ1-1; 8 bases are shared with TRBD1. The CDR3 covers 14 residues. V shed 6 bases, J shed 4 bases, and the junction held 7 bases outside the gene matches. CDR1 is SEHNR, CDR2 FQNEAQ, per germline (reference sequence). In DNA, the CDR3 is TGTGCCAGCAGACCATTGACAGGGGTCACTGAAGCTTTCTTT. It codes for CASRPLTGVTEAFF.

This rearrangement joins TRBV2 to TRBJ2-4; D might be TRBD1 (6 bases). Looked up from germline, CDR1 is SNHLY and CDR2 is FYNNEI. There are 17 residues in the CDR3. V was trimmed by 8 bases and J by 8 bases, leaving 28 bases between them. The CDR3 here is CASAGRDTVTIGDIQYF. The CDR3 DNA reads TGTGCCAGCGCTGGCCGGGACACAGTAACCATCGGGGACATTCAGTACTTC. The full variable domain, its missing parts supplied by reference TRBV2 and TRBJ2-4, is EPEVTQTPSHQVTQMGQEVILRCVPISNHLYFYWYRQILGQKVEFLVSFYNNEISEKSEIFDDQFSVERPDGSNFTLKIRSTKLEDSAMYFCASAGRDTVTIGDIQYFGAGTRLSVL.

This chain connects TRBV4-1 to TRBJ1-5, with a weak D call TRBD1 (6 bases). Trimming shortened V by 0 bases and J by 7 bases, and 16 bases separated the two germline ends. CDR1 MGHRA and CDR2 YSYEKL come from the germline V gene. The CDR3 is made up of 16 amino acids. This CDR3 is CASSQDIGRGRQPQHF. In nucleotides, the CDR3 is TGCGCCAGCAGCCAAGATATAGGCAGGGGAAGGCAGCCCCAGCATTTT.

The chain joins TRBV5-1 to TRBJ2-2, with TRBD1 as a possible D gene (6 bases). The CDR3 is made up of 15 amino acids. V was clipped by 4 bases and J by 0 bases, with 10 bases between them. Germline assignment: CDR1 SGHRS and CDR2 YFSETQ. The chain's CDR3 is CASSAGTPNTGELFF. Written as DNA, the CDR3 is TGCGCCAGCAGCGCCGGGACACCGAACACCGGGGAGCTGTTTTTT.

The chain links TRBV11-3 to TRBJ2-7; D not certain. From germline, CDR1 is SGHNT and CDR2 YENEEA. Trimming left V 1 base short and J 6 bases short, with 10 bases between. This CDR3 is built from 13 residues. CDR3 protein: CASSLVQSGEQYF. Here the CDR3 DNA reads TGTGCCAGCAGCTTAGTGCAGTCTGGCGAGCAGTACTTC.

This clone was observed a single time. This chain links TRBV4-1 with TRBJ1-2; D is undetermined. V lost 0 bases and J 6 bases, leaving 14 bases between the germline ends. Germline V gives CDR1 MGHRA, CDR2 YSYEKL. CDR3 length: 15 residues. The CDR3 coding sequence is TGCGCCAGCAGCCAAGATTCCCGGGGTGTGCATGGCTACACCTTC. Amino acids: CASSQDSRGVHGYTF.

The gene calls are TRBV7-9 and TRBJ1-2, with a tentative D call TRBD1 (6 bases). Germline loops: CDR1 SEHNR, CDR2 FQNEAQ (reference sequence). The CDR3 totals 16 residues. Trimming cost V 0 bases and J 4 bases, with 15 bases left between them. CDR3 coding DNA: TGTGCCAGCAGCTTAGCGGACGGACAGTACCCCTATGGCTACACCTTC. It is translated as CASSLADGQYPYGYTF.

CDR3: CAWIRLHNTGELFF. The CDR3 nucleotides read TGTGCCTGGATCAGACTCCACAACACCGGGGAGCTGTTTTTT. The chain couples TRBV30 to TRBJ2-2; D remains unclear. CDR3 length equals 14 residues. Germline-derived CDR1 and CDR2 are GTSNPN and SVGIG (reference sequence). V lost 4 bases and J lost 2, with 11 bases in between.

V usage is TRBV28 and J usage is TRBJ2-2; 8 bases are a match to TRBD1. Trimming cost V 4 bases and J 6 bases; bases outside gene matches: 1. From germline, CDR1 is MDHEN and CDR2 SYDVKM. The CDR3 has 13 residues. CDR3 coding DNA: TGTGCCAGCAGTTCACAGGGGGCCGGGGAGCTGTTTTTT. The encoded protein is CASSSQGAGELFF.

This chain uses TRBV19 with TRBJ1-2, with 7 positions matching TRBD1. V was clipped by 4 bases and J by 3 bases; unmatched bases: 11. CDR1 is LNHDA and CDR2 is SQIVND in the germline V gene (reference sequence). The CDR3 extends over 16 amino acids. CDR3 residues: CASSTPPGQIHYGYTF. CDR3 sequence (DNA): TGTGCCAGTAGTACACCGCCGGGACAGATCCACTATGGCTACACCTTC.

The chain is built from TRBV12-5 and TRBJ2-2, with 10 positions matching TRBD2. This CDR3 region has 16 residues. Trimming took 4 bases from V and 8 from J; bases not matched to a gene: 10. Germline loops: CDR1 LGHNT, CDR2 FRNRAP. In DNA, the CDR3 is TGTGCTAGTGGTTCCGGACTAGCGGCGTCGTCGGGGGAGCTGTTTTTT. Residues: CASGSGLAASSGELFF. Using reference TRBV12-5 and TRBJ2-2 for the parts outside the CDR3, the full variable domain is DARVTQTPRHKVTEMGQEVTMRCQPILGHNTVFWYRQTMMQGLELLAYFRNRAPLDDSGMPKDRFSAEMPDATLATLKIQPSEPRDSAVYFCASGSGLAASSGELFFGEGSRLTVL.

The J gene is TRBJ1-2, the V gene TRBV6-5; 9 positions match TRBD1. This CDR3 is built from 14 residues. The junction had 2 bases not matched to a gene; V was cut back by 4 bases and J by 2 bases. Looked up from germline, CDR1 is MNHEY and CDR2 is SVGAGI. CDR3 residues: CASSLGQGNYGYTF. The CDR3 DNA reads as TGTGCCAGCAGTTTGGGACAGGGCAACTATGGCTACACCTTC.

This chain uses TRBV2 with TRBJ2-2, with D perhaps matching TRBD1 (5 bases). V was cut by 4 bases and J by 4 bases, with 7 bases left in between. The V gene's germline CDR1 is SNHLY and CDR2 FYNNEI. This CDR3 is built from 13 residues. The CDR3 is CASSVTATGELFF. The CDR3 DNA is TGTGCCAGCAGTGTGACAGCCACCGGGGAGCTGTTTTTT.

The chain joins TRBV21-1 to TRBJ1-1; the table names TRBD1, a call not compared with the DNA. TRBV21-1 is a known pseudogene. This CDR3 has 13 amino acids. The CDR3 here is CASPQGKNTEAFF. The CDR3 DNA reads TGTGCCAGTCCACAGGGTAAGAACACTGAAGCTTTCTTT.

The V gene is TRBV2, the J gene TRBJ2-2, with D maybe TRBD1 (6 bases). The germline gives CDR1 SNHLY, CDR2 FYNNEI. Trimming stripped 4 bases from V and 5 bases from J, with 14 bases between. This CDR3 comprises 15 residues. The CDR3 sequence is CASSGGQGRTGELFF. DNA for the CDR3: TGTGCCAGCAGTGGTGGGCAGGGGCGAACCGGGGAGCTGTTTTTT.

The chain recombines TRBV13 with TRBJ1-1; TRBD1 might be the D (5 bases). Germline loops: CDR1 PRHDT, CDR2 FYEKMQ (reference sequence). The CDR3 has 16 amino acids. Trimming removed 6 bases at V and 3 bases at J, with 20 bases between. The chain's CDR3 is CASRPTTTGADTEAFF. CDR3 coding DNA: TGTGCCAGCAGGCCTACTACCACAGGTGCGGACACTGAAGCTTTCTTT.

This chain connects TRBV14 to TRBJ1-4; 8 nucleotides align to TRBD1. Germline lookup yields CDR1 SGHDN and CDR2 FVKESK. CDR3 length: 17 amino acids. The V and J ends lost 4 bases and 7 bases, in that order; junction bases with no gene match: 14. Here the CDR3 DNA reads TGTGCCAGCAGCCGCCTGCCGGGACAGGAAGACGGTGAAAAACTGTTTTTT. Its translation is CASSRLPGQEDGEKLFF.

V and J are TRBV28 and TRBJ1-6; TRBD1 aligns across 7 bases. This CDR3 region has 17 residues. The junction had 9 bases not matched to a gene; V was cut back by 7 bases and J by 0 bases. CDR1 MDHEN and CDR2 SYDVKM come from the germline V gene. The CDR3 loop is CASTSADRSSYNSPLHF. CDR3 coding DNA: TGTGCCAGCACCTCGGCGGACAGGAGCTCCTATAATTCACCCCTCCACTTT.

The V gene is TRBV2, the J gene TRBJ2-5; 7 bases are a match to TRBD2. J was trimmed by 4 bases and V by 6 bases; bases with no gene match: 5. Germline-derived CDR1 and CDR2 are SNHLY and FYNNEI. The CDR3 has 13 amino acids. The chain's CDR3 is CASRGLAGETQYF. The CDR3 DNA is TGTGCCAGCAGGGGCTTAGCGGGAGAGACCCAGTACTTC.

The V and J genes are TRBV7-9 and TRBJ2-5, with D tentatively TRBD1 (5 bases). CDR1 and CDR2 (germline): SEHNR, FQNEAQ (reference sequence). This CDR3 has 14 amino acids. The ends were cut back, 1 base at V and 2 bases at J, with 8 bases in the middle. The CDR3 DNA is TGTGCCAGCAGCTTAGACAGGTGGCAAGAGACCCAGTACTTC. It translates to CASSLDRWQETQYF.

CDR3 sequence: CANRGGRERYEQYF. The CDR3 coding sequence is TGTGCCAACCGGGGGGGGAGAGAAAGATACGAGCAGTACTTC. This chain connects TRBV2 to TRBJ2-7, with 8 bases that match TRBD2. The trim removed 10 bases at V and 4 bases at J, leaving 12 bases unmatched. Germline CDR1 reads SNHLY; CDR2 reads FYNNEI. This CDR3 has 14 residues.

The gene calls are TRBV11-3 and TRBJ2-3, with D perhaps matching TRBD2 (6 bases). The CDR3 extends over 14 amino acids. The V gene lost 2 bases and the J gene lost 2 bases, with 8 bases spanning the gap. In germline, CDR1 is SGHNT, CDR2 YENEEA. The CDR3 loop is CASSLSGPTDTQYF. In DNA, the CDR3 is TGTGCCAGCAGCTTAAGCGGGCCCACAGATACGCAGTATTTT.

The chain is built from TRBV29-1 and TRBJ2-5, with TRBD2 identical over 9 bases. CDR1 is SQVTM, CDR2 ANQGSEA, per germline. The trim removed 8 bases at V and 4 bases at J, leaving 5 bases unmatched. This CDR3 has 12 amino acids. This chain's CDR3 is CSQRGASETQYF. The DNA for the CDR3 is TGCAGCCAGCGGGGGGCCTCAGAGACCCAGTACTTC.

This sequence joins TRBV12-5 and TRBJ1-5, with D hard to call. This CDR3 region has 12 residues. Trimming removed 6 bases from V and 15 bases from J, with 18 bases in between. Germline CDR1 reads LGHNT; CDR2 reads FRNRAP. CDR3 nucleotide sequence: TGTGCTAGTGGCTTACCCCGCGGAGATCGGCATTTT. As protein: CASGLPRGDRHF.